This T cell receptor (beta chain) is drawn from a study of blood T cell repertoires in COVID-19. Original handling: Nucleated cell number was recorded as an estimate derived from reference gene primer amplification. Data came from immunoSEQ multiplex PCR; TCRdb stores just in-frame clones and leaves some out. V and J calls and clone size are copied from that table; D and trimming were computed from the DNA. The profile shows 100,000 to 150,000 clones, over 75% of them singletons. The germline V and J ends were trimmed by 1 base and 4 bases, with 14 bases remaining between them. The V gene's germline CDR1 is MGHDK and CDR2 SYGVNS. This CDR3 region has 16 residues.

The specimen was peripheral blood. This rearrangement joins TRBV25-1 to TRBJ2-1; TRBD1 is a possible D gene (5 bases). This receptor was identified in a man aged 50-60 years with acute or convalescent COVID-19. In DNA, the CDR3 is TGTGCCAGCAGTGAATGGCAGGGTGGGATATACAATGAGCAGTTCTTC. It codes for CASSEWQGGIYNEQFF.